Listed here are 5 T cell receptor beta chains from one sample, sequenced in a study of long-term antiretroviral therapy in people with HIV. It was version v3.0 of the immunoSEQ assay that was run at survey level. Only in-frame clones appear in the TCRdb table, and some are missing; sequencing was by immunoSEQ multiplex PCR. Among roughly 20,000 clones listed, 80% were seen once. This specimen was unsorted PBMCs, taken 0.2 years after starting antiretroviral therapy. Receptor source: a middle-aged woman with HIV.

The CDR3 DNA sequence: TGCGCCAGCAGTCAAGAGGGAAAACCCCAGCATTTT. This sequence encodes CASSQEGKPQHF. J is TRBJ1-5 and V is TRBV23-1; D gene uncertain. TRBV23-1 carries the ORF label, with uncertain function. V gave up 2 bases and J gave up 10 bases, with 9 bases separating them. CDR3 length: 12 residues.

The chain joins TRBV6-5 to TRBJ1-2, with D unclear. V gave up 6 bases and J gave up 8 bases, with 19 bases separating them. The CDR3 covers 14 residues. Germline CDR1 MNHEY, CDR2 SVGAGI. CDR3 sequence: CASRTTARYGGYTF. The CDR3 DNA is TGTGCCAGCAGAACGACGGCGCGGTACGGCGGCTACACCTTC.

In this sample, this clone turned up a few times. The chain has TRBV7-6 and TRBJ2-7; D gene unclear. Germline assignment: CDR1 SGHVS and CDR2 FNYEAQ. V lost 5 bases and J 3 bases, leaving 20 bases between the germline ends. The CDR3 contains 16 residues. CDR3 sequence: CASSPRVDQSDYEQYF. In nucleotides, the CDR3 is TGTGCCAGCAGCCCCCGGGTTGACCAATCGGACTACGAGCAGTACTTC.

The chain has TRBV5-1 and TRBJ1-4, with TRBD1 matching 7 bases. Germline CDR1 is SGHRS and CDR2 is YFSETQ. The CDR3 loop spans 18 amino acids. The ends lost 0 bases at V and 7 bases at J; junction bases unmatched: 15. The CDR3 coding sequence is TGCGCCAGCAGCTTGGCGGTACGGACAGGCTCCAGGAGTGAAAAACTGTTTTTT. This encodes CASSLAVRTGSRSEKLFF.

The genes are TRBV5-6 and TRBJ2-2; no reliable D call. Germline loops: CDR1 SGHDT, CDR2 YYEEEE. Between the trimmed V and J ends, which lost 3 bases and 4 bases, there was a span of 13 bases. This CDR3 contains 15 residues. Written as DNA, the CDR3 is TGTGCCAGCAGCTCCCCCCCGACTGCCACCGGGGAGCTGTTTTTT. It specifies CASSSPPTATGELFF.